Below, 10 T cell receptor beta chains from the same sample are listed, as sequenced in a study of CXCR3-negative and CXCR3-positive naive CD8 T cells. The TRB libraries of cDNA were built by UMI-labeled 5' RACE. TCRdb reprocessed the 5' RACE reads and keeps a single row for each CDR3 protein, giving no DNA. The listing records tens of thousands of distinct CDR3 sequences. The sample was naive CXCR3- CD8+ T cells from blood. As for subset: CD45RO-CCR7+CD27+CD95- naive CD8+ T cells lacking CXCR3 (TNR3-). The receptors originated from a human donor in good health. Some clones in this sample may be carry-over from other donors' samples.

CDR3 amino acids: CASTSGASYNEQFF. V gene TRBV19 combines with J gene TRBJ2-1; TCRdb's D call of TRBD1 is untestable without DNA. Germline assignment: CDR1 LNHDA and CDR2 SQIVND (reference sequence). This CDR3 is built from 14 residues. Variable domain in full (rest from reference TRBV19 and TRBJ2-1): DGGITQSPKYLFRKEGQNVTLSCEQNLNHDAMYWYRQDPGQGLRLIYYSQIVNDFQKGDIAEGYSVSREKKESFPLTVTSAQKNPTAFYLCASTSGASYNEQFFGPGTRLTVL.

The V and J genes are TRBV2 and TRBJ2-3. Germline loops: CDR1 SNHLY, CDR2 FYNNEI. The CDR3 length is 15 residues. The CDR3 sequence: CASSEIGPSTDTQYF.

The chain recombines TRBV13 with TRBJ2-2; with no DNA, the TCRdb D assignment of TRBD2 cannot be verified. CDR1 and CDR2 from the germline V gene are PRHDT and FYEKMQ (reference sequence). The CDR3 covers 14 residues. CDR3 sequence reads: CASSSRGLFGELFF.

The rearrangement uses TRBV29-1 and TRBJ1-1; TCRdb's D gene call, TRBD1, goes unchecked for lack of DNA. Germline V lookup: CDR1 SQVTM, CDR2 ANQGSEA. This CDR3 contains 13 residues. The chain's CDR3 is CSVNRGGGTEAFF.

The chain couples TRBV10-2 to TRBJ2-3. The CDR3 consists of 13 residues. CDR1 and CDR2 from the germline V gene are WSHSY and SAAADI. The CDR3 loop reads CASSKQYTDTQYF.

This chain connects TRBV4-3 to TRBJ2-3. Germline CDR1 LGHNA, CDR2 YSLEER. The CDR3 covers 15 residues. This CDR3 is CASSQVPENTDTQYF.

This chain joins TRBV29-1 and TRBJ2-5; TCRdb's D gene call, TRBD2, goes unchecked for lack of DNA. The germline CDR1 and CDR2 sequences are SQVTM and ANQGSEA. The CDR3 has 18 amino acids. CDR3 loop: CSVETLKWGGRGLETQYF.

V usage is TRBV29-1 and J usage is TRBJ1-1; the D call of TRBD1 rests on TCRdb alone, since no DNA is present to check it. The CDR3 has 12 residues. CDR1 is SQVTM and CDR2 is ANQGSEA in the germline V gene. Here the CDR3 reads CSVGPGAAEAFF.

The chain recombines TRBV7-3 with TRBJ2-5. This CDR3 is 13 amino acids long. CDR1 is SGHTA, CDR2 FQGTGA, per germline. This CDR3 reads CASSLNQHETQYF.

The gene calls are TRBV20-1 and TRBJ2-7. Germline CDR1 and CDR2: DFQATT and SNEGSKA (reference sequence). There are 11 residues in the CDR3. CDR3 region: CSARFAYEQYF.